This TCR beta chain was observed in a study of cytomegalovirus exposure and HLA in healthy donors. Study-wide context: Within an early data release were 65 million to 90 million unique TCRs drawn from HLA-typed donors. The study's findings and limits: A few CMV-associated chains were confirmed in vitro to be specific for CMV antigens. The classifier, whose performance was assessed in both the original and validation cohorts, reportedly diagnosed cytomegalovirus status with high specificity and sensitivity.

This clone was observed a few times. Its antigen is currently unknown. The PCR used 60 Vbeta and 13 Jbeta primers. Libraries were prepared by immunoSEQ multiplex PCR; TCRdb keeps only in-frame clonotypes and omits some of them. This table has 170,000 or so clones, about 78% appearing once. Trimming took 3 bases from V and 3 from J, leaving 7 bases between them. The germline V gene encodes CDR1 MGHDK and CDR2 SYGVNS. The CDR3 length is 13 residues. The TCR was taken from a woman aged 45-60 years in good health and CMV-seropositive. The sequencing sample was made of PBMCs. V gene TRBV25-1 combines with J gene TRBJ2-3; D is perhaps TRBD1 (5 bases). CDR3 sequence: CASSDSGTDTQYF. The CDR3, as DNA: TGTGCCAGCAGTGATTCAGGGACAGATACGCAGTATTTT.